A single sample is the source of the 5 T cell receptor beta chains below, sequenced in a study of tissue T cells after allogeneic stem cell transplantation. Regarding time point: mouse harvest day 7 after allogeneic transplant. Mouse grafts combined 10^7 T-cell-depleted bone marrow cells with 10^6 splenic CD5+ T cells. Sequenced by immunoSEQ multiplex PCR; TCRdb stores in-frame clones only, minus some. Of more than 7,000 clones listed, 45% to 65% are singletons. The material sequenced was gut tissue. The receptors stem from a female BALB/c mouse given C57BL/6 T cells with graft-versus-host disease after an allogeneic hematopoietic cell transplant.

The table lists this clone with a count of one. The gene names here belong to mouse. The read terminates 1 residue ahead of where the CDR3 ends, so the germline J gene completes it. This sequence joins TRBV26 and TRBJ1-6; no firm D call. TRBJ1-6 is given ORF status, its function remaining uncertain. There are 12 residues in the CDR3. The germline V and J ends were trimmed by 4 bases and 5 bases, with 3 bases remaining between them. Germline assignment: CDR1 KGHPV and CDR2 FQNQEV (reference sequence). CDR3 region: CASSRNNSPLYF. The CDR3 bases that were read are TGTGCCAGCAGTCGAAATAATTCGCCCCTCTAC.

Comments on this clone: Gene names follow the mouse nomenclature. The sequenced fragment ends 1 residue before the CDR3 boundary, so the rest is inferred from the germline J gene. This chain joins TRBV13-3 and TRBJ2-1, with 7 bases lining up with TRBD1. Germline V CDR1 and CDR2: NNHDY, SYVADS. The CDR3 sequence is 16 residues long. The trim removed 0 bases at V and 2 bases at J, leaving 5 bases unmatched. The CDR3: CASSDGAGTDYAEQFF. CDR3 bases read: TGTGCCAGCAGTGATGGGGCCGGGACAGACTATGCTGAGCAGTTC.

This clone has more than one count but fewer than ten. Gene labels here are mouse ones. Read sequence stops 1 residue before the CDR3 end, and the germline J gene provides the missing end. The V call is TRBV16, the J call TRBJ1-3; no definite D call. The CDR3 spans 12 residues. The V end lost 0 bases, the J end lost 3 bases, and 0 bases lay between the germline ends. Germline assignment: CDR1 SGHSA and CDR2 FRNQAP. The CDR3 region is CASSLDGNTLYF. The part of the CDR3 DNA that was read is TGTGCAAGCAGCTTAGATGGAAATACGCTCTAT.

Details on this clone: Mouse gene names apply. The read terminates 1 residue ahead of where the CDR3 ends, so the germline J gene completes it. Distinct nucleotide sequences in the sample also encode this CDR3. The chain combines TRBV26 with TRBJ2-1; 9 bases are a match to TRBD2. Germline V CDR1 and CDR2: KGHPV, FQNQEV (reference sequence). Germline trimming cut 2 bases from V and 3 bases from J; bases unmatched to any gene: 2. This CDR3 has 15 amino acids. This chain's CDR3 is CASSLSWGGYAEQFF. The sequenced CDR3 bases are TGTGCCAGCAGTCTGAGCTGGGGGGGCTATGCTGAGCAGTTC.

This clone was detected only a few times. All gene names here are mouse names. Read sequence stops 1 residue before the CDR3 end, and the germline J gene provides the missing end. The chain combines TRBV16 with TRBJ2-4; D ambiguous. Per the germline V gene, CDR1 is SGHSA and CDR2 is FRNQAP. V shed 2 bases and J shed 6 bases, with 0 bases lying between them. The CDR3 has 10 amino acids. The covered CDR3 bases are TGTGCAAGCAGCTTAAACACCTTGTAC. It translates to CASSLNTLY. The entire CDR3 is CASSLNTLYF.